Each of the 9 T cell receptor beta chains below was sequenced from the same sample in a study of T cell responses to AZD1222 COVID-19 vaccine. TCRdb's table, derived via immunoSEQ multiplex PCR, lists solely in-frame clones and lacks some. The sample has roughly 140,000 clones; approximately 92% are singletons. The sequencing used peripheral blood, collected 28 days after the second AZD1222 dose. The receptor set was obtained from an adult who received the AZD1222 COVID-19 vaccine.

The rearrangement uses TRBV4-3 and TRBJ2-1; 8 bases map to TRBD1. Trimming cost V 0 bases and J 4 bases; bases outside gene matches: 11. Per the germline V gene, CDR1 is LGHNA and CDR2 is YSLEER. CDR3 length: 18 residues. CDR3 sequence reads: CASSQDLVRQGAYNEQFF. DNA of the CDR3: TGCGCCAGCAGCCAAGATCTGGTTCGTCAGGGGGCTTACAATGAGCAGTTCTTC.

The chain employs TRBV28 and TRBJ2-3, with TRBD1 matching over 9 bases. CDR1 is MDHEN, CDR2 SYDVKM, per germline. The CDR3 has 19 residues. Germline trimming cut 5 bases from V and 5 bases from J; bases unmatched to any gene: 20. The CDR3 nucleotides are TGTGCCAGCAGTCCATTATACAGGGGGCGGTTATTGTTAGGAGATACGCAGTATTTT. Residues: CASSPLYRGRLLLGDTQYF.

In this sample, this clone turned up once. The chain joins TRBV9 to TRBJ2-2, with D unresolved. The CDR3 is 15 amino acids. From germline, CDR1 is SGDLS and CDR2 YYNGEE. The V gene lost 3 bases and the J gene lost 5 bases, with 14 bases spanning the gap. The CDR3 loop is CASSAADVRTGELFF. CDR3 bases: TGTGCCAGCAGCGCCGCCGATGTGAGAACCGGGGAGCTGTTTTTT.

The chain combines TRBV24-1 with TRBJ2-5; TRBD1 might be the D (5 bases). Germline assignment: CDR1 KGHDR and CDR2 SFDVKD. CDR3 length: 14 amino acids. Trimming cost V 4 bases and J 2 bases, with 10 bases left between them. Here the CDR3 reads CATSDYRLQETQYF. CDR3 DNA sequence: TGTGCCACCAGTGACTACAGGCTTCAAGAGACCCAGTACTTC.

This rearrangement joins TRBV2 to TRBJ2-5; D call uncertain. The V gene lost 7 bases and the J gene lost 2 bases, with 14 bases spanning the gap. CDR1 and CDR2 (germline): SNHLY, FYNNEI. The CDR3 is made up of 14 amino acids. This chain's CDR3 is CASTPYLIQETQYF. CDR3 nucleotide sequence: TGTGCCAGCACCCCCTATCTTATACAAGAGACCCAGTACTTC.

The V and J genes are TRBV12-3 or TRBV12-4 and TRBJ2-7, with D unresolved. This CDR3 is 12 amino acids long. V was clipped by 3 bases and J by 6 bases, with 9 bases between them. The CDR3 sequence is CASSFERTEQYF. CDR3 bases: TGTGCCAGCAGTTTTGAGAGGACCGAGCAGTACTTC.

The genes are TRBV6-5 and TRBJ2-5; TRBD1 matches at 7 bases. V shed 4 bases, J shed 4 bases, and the junction held 12 bases outside the gene matches. The CDR3 is 16 residues long. Germline CDR1 reads MNHEY; CDR2 reads SVGAGI. The CDR3 sequence: CASSSSTGRGGETQYF. The CDR3 bases are TGTGCCAGCAGTTCCTCGACAGGGCGCGGTGGAGAGACCCAGTACTTC.

The rearrangement links TRBV27 to TRBJ2-4; tentative D call: TRBD2 (7 bases). Germline V gives CDR1 MNHEY, CDR2 SMNVEV (reference sequence). The CDR3 loop spans 18 amino acids. Deletions cut 6 bases from V and 6 bases from J, with 27 bases between. The CDR3 DNA reads as TGTGCCAGCAGAGTAGGGGGTGAACCAGGGAGGGAAGGAAACATTCAGTACTTC. Its protein product is CASRVGGEPGREGNIQYF.

This chain uses TRBV6-5 with TRBJ2-7, with 8 positions matching TRBD2. Germline V gene data show CDR1 as MNHEY and CDR2 as SVGAGI. CDR3 length equals 15 residues. V lost 0 bases and J lost 0; bases outside the gene matches: 1. The CDR3 DNA follows: TGTGCCAGCAGTTACTCGAGCGGGAGCTCCTACGAGCAGTACTTC. Encoded protein: CASSYSSGSSYEQYF.